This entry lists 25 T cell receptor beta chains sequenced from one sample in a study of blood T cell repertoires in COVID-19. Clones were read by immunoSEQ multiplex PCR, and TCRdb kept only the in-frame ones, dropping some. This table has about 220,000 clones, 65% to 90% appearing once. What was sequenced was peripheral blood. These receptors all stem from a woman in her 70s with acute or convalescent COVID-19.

The CDR3 DNA follows: TGCGCCAGCAGCCAAGATCCACAGGACACTGAAGCTTTCTTT. Translated, it gives CASSQDPQDTEAFF. The rearrangement links TRBV4-1 to TRBJ1-1, with a weak D call TRBD1 (5 bases). The germline V gene has CDR1 MGHRA and CDR2 YSYEKL. V was clipped by 0 bases and J by 3 bases, with 8 bases between them. The length of the CDR3 is 14 residues.

CDR3 sequence reads: CATTSTYDDSPLHF. CDR3 DNA sequence: TGTGCCACAACATCGACATATGACGATTCACCCCTCCACTTT. V and J are TRBV2 and TRBJ1-6; D call uncertain. V dropped 10 bases and J dropped 8 bases, with 18 bases sitting between them. Germline V gene lookup returns CDR1 SNHLY and CDR2 FYNNEI. This CDR3 comprises 14 residues.

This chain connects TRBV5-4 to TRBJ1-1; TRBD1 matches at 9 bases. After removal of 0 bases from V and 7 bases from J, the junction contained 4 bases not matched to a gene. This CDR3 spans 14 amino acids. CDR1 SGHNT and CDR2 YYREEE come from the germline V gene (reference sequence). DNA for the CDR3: TGTGCCAGCAGCTTGGGGGACAGGGTCGGTGAAGCTTTCTTT. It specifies CASSLGDRVGEAFF.

The DNA of the CDR3 is TGCGCCAGCAGCGTCAATAGGGGACAGGGGTCCGAGCAGTACTTC. This translates into CASSVNRGQGSEQYF. The rearrangement links TRBV5-1 to TRBJ2-7; 10 bases fit TRBD1. CDR1 SGHRS and CDR2 YFSETQ come from the germline V gene. V trimming: 4 bases; J trimming: 6 bases; junction bases outside the gene matches: 10. CDR3 length: 15 residues.

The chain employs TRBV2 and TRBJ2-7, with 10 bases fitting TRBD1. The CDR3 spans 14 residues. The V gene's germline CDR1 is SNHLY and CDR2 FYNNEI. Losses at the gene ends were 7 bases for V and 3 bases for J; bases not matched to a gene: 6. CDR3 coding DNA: TGTGCCAGCAAAGTGGGACAGGGGAGCTACGAGCAGTACTTC. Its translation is CASKVGQGSYEQYF.

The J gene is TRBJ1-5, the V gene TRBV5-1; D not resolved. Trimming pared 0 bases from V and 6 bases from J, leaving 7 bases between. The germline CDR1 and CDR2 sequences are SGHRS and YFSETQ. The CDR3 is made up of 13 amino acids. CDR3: CASSLVGIQPQHF. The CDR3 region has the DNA TGCGCCAGCAGCTTGGTCGGGATTCAGCCCCAGCATTTT.

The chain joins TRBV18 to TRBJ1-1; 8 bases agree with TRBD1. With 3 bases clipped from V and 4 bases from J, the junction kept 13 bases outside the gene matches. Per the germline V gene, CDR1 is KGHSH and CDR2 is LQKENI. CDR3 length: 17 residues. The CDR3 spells CASSPGQAMFGGTEAFF. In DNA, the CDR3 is TGTGCCAGCTCACCGGGACAGGCGATGTTCGGGGGCACTGAAGCTTTCTTT.

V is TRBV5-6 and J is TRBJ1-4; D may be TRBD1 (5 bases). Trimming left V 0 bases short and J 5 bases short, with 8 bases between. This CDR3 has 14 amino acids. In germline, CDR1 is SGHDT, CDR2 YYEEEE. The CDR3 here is CASSLATVNEKLFF. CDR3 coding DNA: TGTGCCAGCAGCTTGGCGACAGTGAATGAAAAACTGTTTTTT.

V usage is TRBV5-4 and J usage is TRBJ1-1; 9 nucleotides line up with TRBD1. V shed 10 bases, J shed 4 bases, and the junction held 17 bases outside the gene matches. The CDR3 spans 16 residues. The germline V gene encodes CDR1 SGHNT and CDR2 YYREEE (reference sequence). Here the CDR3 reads CAGTSGTGMMSTEAFF. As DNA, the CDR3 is TGTGCCGGAACCTCCGGGACAGGGATGATGAGCACTGAAGCTTTCTTT.

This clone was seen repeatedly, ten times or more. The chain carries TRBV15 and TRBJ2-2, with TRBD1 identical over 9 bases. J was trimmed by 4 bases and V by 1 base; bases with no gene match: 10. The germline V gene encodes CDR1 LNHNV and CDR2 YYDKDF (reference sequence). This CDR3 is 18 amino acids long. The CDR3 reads CATSRVLSGTGITGELFF. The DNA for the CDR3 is TGTGCCACCAGCAGAGTATTGTCCGGGACAGGGATCACCGGGGAGCTGTTTTTT.

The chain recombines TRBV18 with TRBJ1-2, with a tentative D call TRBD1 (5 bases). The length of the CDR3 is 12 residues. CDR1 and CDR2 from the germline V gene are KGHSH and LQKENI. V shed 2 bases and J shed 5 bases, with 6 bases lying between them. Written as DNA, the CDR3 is TGTGCCAGCTCACCATCAGGGTATGGCTACACCTTC. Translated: CASSPSGYGYTF.

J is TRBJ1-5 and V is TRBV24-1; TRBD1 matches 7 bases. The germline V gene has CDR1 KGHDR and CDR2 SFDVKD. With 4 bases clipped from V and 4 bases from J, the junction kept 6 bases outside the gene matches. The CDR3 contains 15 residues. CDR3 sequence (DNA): TGTGCCACCAGTGACCCCGGGACAGAGAATCAGCCCCAGCATTTT. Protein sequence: CATSDPGTENQPQHF.

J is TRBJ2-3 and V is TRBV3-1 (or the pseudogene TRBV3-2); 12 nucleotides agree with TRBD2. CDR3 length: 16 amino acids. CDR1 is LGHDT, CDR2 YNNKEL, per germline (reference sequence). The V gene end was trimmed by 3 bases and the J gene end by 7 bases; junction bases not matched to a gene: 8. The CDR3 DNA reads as TGTGCCAGCAGCCATCCGGGACTAGCGGGTAAATATACGCAGTATTTT. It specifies CASSHPGLAGKYTQYF.

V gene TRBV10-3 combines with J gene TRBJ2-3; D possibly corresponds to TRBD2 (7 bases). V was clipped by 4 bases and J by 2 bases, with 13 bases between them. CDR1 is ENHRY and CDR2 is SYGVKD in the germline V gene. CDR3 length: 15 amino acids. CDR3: CAISGRGATTDTQYF. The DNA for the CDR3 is TGTGCCATCAGTGGTCGGGGGGCTACCACAGATACGCAGTATTTT.

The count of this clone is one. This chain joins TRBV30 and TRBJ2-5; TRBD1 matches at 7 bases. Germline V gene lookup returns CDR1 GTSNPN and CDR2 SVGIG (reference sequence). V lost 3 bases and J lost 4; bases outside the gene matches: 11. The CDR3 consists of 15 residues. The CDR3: CAWRADRARGETQYF. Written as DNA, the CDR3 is TGTGCCTGGAGAGCTGACAGGGCGCGAGGAGAGACCCAGTACTTC.

The CDR3: CASGREDEQFF. CDR3 in DNA: TGTGCTAGTGGCAGGGAGGATGAGCAGTTCTTC. The J gene is TRBJ2-1, the V gene TRBV12-5, with D maybe TRBD2 (6 bases). In germline, CDR1 is LGHNT, CDR2 FRNRAP. CDR3 length: 11 amino acids. V lost 6 bases to trimming and J lost 8 bases, with 8 bases between them.

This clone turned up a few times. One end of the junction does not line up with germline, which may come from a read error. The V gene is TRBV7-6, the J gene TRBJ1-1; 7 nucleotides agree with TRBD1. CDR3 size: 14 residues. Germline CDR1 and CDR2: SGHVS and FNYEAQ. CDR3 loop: CASSPGTVNTEAFF. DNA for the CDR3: TGTGCCAGCAGCCCCGGGACAGTGAATACTGAAGCTTTCTTT.

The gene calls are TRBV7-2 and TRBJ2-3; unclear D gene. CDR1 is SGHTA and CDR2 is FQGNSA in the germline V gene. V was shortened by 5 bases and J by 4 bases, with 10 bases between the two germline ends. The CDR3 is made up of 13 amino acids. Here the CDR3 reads CASSGEVADTQYF. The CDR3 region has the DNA TGTGCCAGCAGCGGAGAGGTAGCAGATACGCAGTATTTT.

The CDR3 DNA follows: TGCGCCAGCAGCCCCGGGACTAGCGGCACAGATACGCAGTATTTT. As protein: CASSPGTSGTDTQYF. The rearrangement joins TRBV5-1 to TRBJ2-3; 10 nucleotides line up with TRBD2. The germline V gene encodes CDR1 SGHRS and CDR2 YFSETQ. This CDR3 has 15 amino acids. V gave up 4 bases and J gave up 1 base; unmatched junction bases: 3.

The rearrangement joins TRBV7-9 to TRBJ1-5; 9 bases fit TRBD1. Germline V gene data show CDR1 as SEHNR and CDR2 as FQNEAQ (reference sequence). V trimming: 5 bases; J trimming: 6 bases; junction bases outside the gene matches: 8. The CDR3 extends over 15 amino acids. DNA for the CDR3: TGTGCCAGCAGCGGGCTGACAGGGGGAGGTCAGCCCCAGCATTTT. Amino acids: CASSGLTGGGQPQHF.

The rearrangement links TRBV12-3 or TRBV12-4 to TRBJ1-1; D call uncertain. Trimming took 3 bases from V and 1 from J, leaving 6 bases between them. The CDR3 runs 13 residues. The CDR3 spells CASSFNRNTEAFF. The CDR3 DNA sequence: TGTGCCAGCAGTTTTAATCGGAACACTGAAGCTTTCTTT.

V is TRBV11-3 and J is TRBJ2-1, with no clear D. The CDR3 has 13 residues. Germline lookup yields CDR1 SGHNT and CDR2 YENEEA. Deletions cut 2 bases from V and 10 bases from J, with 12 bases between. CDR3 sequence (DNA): TGTGCCAGCAGCTTATCTCCTACCTTGGAGCAGTTCTTC. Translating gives CASSLSPTLEQFF.

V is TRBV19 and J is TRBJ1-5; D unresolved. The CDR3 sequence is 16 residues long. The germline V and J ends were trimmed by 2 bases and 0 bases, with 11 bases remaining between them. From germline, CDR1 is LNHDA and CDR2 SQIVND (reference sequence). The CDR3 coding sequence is TGTGCCAGTAGTATAAGTGGGCCATATAGCAATCAGCCCCAGCATTTT. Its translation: CASSISGPYSNQPQHF. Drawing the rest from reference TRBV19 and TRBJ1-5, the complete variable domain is DGGITQSPKYLFRKEGQNVTLSCEQNLNHDAMYWYRQDPGQGLRLIYYSQIVNDFQKGDIAEGYSVSREKKESFPLTVTSAQKNPTAFYLCASSISGPYSNQPQHFGDGTRLSIL.

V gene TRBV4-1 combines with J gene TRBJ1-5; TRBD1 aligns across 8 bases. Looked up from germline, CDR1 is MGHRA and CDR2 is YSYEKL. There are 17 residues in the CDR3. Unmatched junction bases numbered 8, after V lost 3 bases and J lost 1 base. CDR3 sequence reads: CASSQDRTGQSNQPQHF. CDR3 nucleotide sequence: TGCGCCAGCAGCCAGGACCGGACAGGGCAGAGCAATCAGCCCCAGCATTTT.

The CDR3 region is CASSQGTWLVLSNQPQHF. The CDR3 DNA reads as TGTGCCAGCAGCCAAGGGACTTGGCTAGTTCTTAGCAATCAGCCCCAGCATTTT. V usage is TRBV14 and J usage is TRBJ1-5; D is unresolved. The CDR3 totals 18 residues. Between the trimmed V and J ends, which lost 1 base and 0 bases, there was a span of 16 bases. Germline CDR1 is SGHDN and CDR2 is FVKESK.